This entry concerns a single T cell receptor (beta chain). Its specificity is not known. The data were obtained in a study of T cell responses to AZD1222 COVID-19 vaccine. Study-wide results and caveats: No repertoire was sampled before or during the peak T cell response, only after it.

The CDR3 has 13 amino acids. J lost 15 bases, V lost 1 base, and 4 bases had no gene match. Per the germline V gene, CDR1 is GTSNPN and CDR2 is SVGIG (reference sequence). Profiled with immunoSEQ multiplex PCR; TCRdb holds only in-frame clones, not every one. The sample contains more than 95,000 clones, 91% of which appear only once. The input for sequencing was peripheral blood, taken on day 0 of AZD1222 vaccination. V and J are TRBV30 and TRBJ2-1, with TRBD2 identical over 15 bases. This clonotype was obtained from an adult in good health. CDR3 in DNA: TGTGCCTGGAGTGGGGGACTAGCGGGAGGTCCGTTCTTC. It encodes CAWSGGLAGGPFF.